These 22 T cell receptor beta chains share one sample of origin, sequenced in a study of CD4 and CD8 cells across lung adenocarcinoma regions. TCRdb passed the PCR reads through MiXCR, listing each CDR3 protein once. The data show over 6,000 distinct CDR3 sequences, 55% to 60% seen once. Sequencing was carried out using CD4+ T cells from the center of a lung tumor. The receptors were sampled from a female donor with lung adenocarcinoma. The CD4 and CD8 labels of this study may be unreliable.

This clonotype qualifies as medium-sized. The J gene is TRBJ2-1, the V gene TRBV6-5; 7 bases fit TRBD1. The germline gives CDR1 MNHEY, CDR2 SVGAGI. The ends lost 2 bases at V and 8 bases at J; junction bases unmatched: 0. The CDR3 contains 12 residues. CDR3 sequence reads: CASSYQGDEQFF. The CDR3, as DNA: TGTGCCAGCAGTTACCAGGGGGATGAGCAGTTCTTC.

This rearrangement joins TRBV7-2 to TRBJ2-5; TRBD2 might be the D (6 bases). The CDR3 is made up of 14 amino acids. The germline V gene encodes CDR1 SGHTA and CDR2 FQGNSA. Trimming stripped 1 base from V and 7 bases from J, with 13 bases between. The CDR3 protein is CASSLEDWRGTQYF. The CDR3 DNA follows: TGTGCCAGCAGCTTAGAGGATTGGCGGGGGACCCAGTACTTC.

V is TRBV6-2 or TRBV6-3 and J is TRBJ2-3; TRBD1 matches 7 bases. The V gene's germline CDR1 is MNHEY and CDR2 SVGEGT. This CDR3 has 17 amino acids. Germline trimming cut 0 bases from V and 0 bases from J; bases unmatched to any gene: 6. CDR3 sequence (DNA): TGTGCCAGCAGTTACTCGGGTCCGGGACAGAGCACAGATACGCAGTATTTT. Protein product: CASSYSGPGQSTDTQYF.

This clonotype was recorded only once. The V gene is TRBV11-3, the J gene TRBJ2-3; D is unresolved. V was clipped by 2 bases and J by 5 bases, with 8 bases between them. The germline V gene encodes CDR1 SGHNT and CDR2 YENEEA. The CDR3 has 13 amino acids. The CDR3 protein is CASSLLYGDTQYF. The CDR3 nucleotides read TGTGCCAGCAGCTTACTTTACGGAGATACGCAGTATTTT.

The V gene is TRBV30, the J gene TRBJ1-1; tentatively, D is TRBD1 (5 bases). The V gene lost 0 bases and the J gene lost 1 base, with 9 bases spanning the gap. Germline V gene lookup returns CDR1 GTSNPN and CDR2 SVGIG (reference sequence). CDR3 length: 14 amino acids. CDR3 nucleotide sequence: TGTGCCTGGAGTGTGGGACTTACGAACACTGAAGCTTTCTTT. It codes for CAWSVGLTNTEAFF.

The rearrangement uses TRBV6-5 and TRBJ2-5; tentative D call: TRBD1 (5 bases). TRBJ2-7 explains the end of the DNA better; the J call may be wrong. The V gene's germline CDR1 is MNHEY and CDR2 SVGAGI. This CDR3 comprises 16 residues. This CDR3 reads CASSLGGAGSSYEQYF. The CDR3 region has the DNA TGTGCCAGCAGTTTAGGTGGGGCAGGATCCTCCTACGAGCAGTACTTC.

The chain joins TRBV27 to TRBJ2-1, with 8 bases fitting TRBD1. Per the germline V gene, CDR1 is MNHEY and CDR2 is SMNVEV (reference sequence). The J segment lost 8 bases and the V segment lost 3 bases, leaving 21 bases of the junction unmatched. CDR3 length equals 19 residues. The DNA for the CDR3 is TGTGCCAGCAGTTTCCTGTCCCGGGACAGGTTCGAGGATAGGGATGAGCAGTTCTTC. Its protein product is CASSFLSRDRFEDRDEQFF.

The CDR3 here is CASGLSLLMETQYF. The CDR3 DNA reads as TGTGCTAGTGGTTTGTCCCTCCTAATGGAGACCCAGTACTTC. The chain couples TRBV12-5 to TRBJ2-5; D call uncertain. The CDR3 spans 14 residues. The V end lost 2 bases, the J end lost 5 bases, and 12 bases lay between the germline ends. CDR1 LGHNT and CDR2 FRNRAP come from the germline V gene.

The table lists this clonotype with a few counts. The genes are TRBV7-2 and TRBJ2-5, with D tentatively TRBD2 (6 bases). The better agreement between TRBJ2-7 and the DNA end casts doubt on the J call. Germline V gives CDR1 SGHTA, CDR2 FQGNSA. The CDR3 loop spans 15 amino acids. CDR3 protein: CASIGGPGWSYEQYF. CDR3 bases: TGTGCCAGCATTGGAGGGCCAGGGTGGTCCTACGAGCAGTACTTC.

This clonotype occurred once. The genes are TRBV25-1 and TRBJ2-5, with D possibly matching TRBD2 (5 bases). The J call may be faulty, since TRBJ2-7 better matches the DNA end. Germline values: CDR1 MGHDK, CDR2 SYGVNS. CDR3 length: 12 residues. CDR3: CASSSEGYEQYF. Written as DNA, the CDR3 is TGTGCCAGCAGTTCCGAGGGTTACGAGCAGTACTTC.

J is TRBJ2-1 and V is TRBV10-2; no reliable D call. The J call may be mistaken, given a closer DNA end match to TRBJ2-7. CDR1 WSHSY and CDR2 SAAADI come from the germline V gene. This CDR3 comprises 11 residues. CDR3 amino acids: CASSEWGEQYF. In DNA, the CDR3 is TGCGCCAGCAGTGAGTGGGGCGAGCAGTACTTC.

Comments on this clonotype: With a much larger clone just one base away, this may be a read error. The CDR3 region is CASSSTVQGAQFF. The CDR3 DNA is TGTGCCAGCAGTTCGACTGTCCAGGGGGCCCAGTTCTTC. J is TRBJ2-1 and V is TRBV27; 8 bases agree with TRBD1. The germline CDR1 and CDR2 sequences are MNHEY and SMNVEV (reference sequence). J lost 13 bases, V lost 4 bases, and 9 bases had no gene match. The CDR3 runs to 13 residues.

The J gene is TRBJ2-3, the V gene TRBV10-3, with TRBD2 as a possible D gene (5 bases). CDR1 ENHRY and CDR2 SYGVKD come from the germline V gene. This CDR3 spans 13 amino acids. Trimming pared 6 bases from V and 4 bases from J, leaving 11 bases between. This CDR3 is CAISEKLADTQYF. In DNA, the CDR3 is TGTGCCATCAGCGAAAAACTAGCAGATACGCAGTATTTT.

J is TRBJ2-2 and V is TRBV6-1; TRBD2 matches at 9 bases. In germline, CDR1 is MNHNS, CDR2 SASEGT. V lost 7 bases and J lost 6; bases outside the gene matches: 9. The CDR3 loop spans 15 amino acids. The CDR3 protein is CASIFSGGASGELFF. The CDR3 coding sequence is TGTGCCAGCATATTTAGCGGGGGAGCCTCCGGGGAGCTGTTTTTT.

This clonotype was seen a few times. The rearrangement joins TRBV6-2 or TRBV6-3 to TRBJ1-3; D not resolved. The length of the CDR3 is 12 residues. Germline V CDR1 and CDR2: MNHEY, SVGEGT. V was clipped by 11 bases and J by 1 base, with 9 bases between them. The chain's CDR3 is CACGYSGNTIYF. DNA of the CDR3: TGTGCCTGCGGTTATTCTGGAAACACCATATATTTT.

Comment on this clonotype: One end of the junction is discordant with germline, which a read error may explain. This chain joins TRBV12-3 or TRBV12-4 and TRBJ2-3; D ambiguous. This CDR3 has 15 residues. The CDR3 reads CASTIDGRDTDTQYF. The CDR3 nucleotides are TGTGCCAGCACCATTGACGGCCGTGACACAGATACGCAGTATTTC.

The chain joins TRBV10-2 to TRBJ1-1; D gene unclear. Germline V CDR1 and CDR2: WSHSY, SAAADI. Deletions cut 5 bases from V and 1 base from J, with 8 bases between. The length of the CDR3 is 13 residues. This CDR3 is CASSRNTNTEAFF. Here the CDR3 DNA reads TGCGCCAGCAGTAGAAACACGAACACTGAAGCTTTCTTT.

The chain recombines TRBV20-1 with TRBJ2-3; 8 positions match TRBD2. Unmatched junction bases numbered 11, after V lost 0 bases and J lost 6 bases. Looked up from germline, CDR1 is DFQATT and CDR2 is SNEGSKA (reference sequence). The CDR3 consists of 16 residues. The CDR3 sequence: CSARDSAGGRTDTQYF. CDR3 nucleotide sequence: TGCAGTGCTAGAGATTCGGCTGGCGGGAGGACCGATACGCAGTATTTT.

The rearrangement joins TRBV20-1 to TRBJ2-2; D possibly corresponds to TRBD2 (5 bases). The CDR3 runs 14 residues. CDR1 and CDR2 (germline): DFQATT, SNEGSKA (reference sequence). CDR3: CSVKSGVDTGELFF. In DNA form, the CDR3 reads TGCAGCGTAAAGAGCGGAGTCGACACCGGGGAGCTGTTTTTT.

This chain uses TRBV11-3 with TRBJ2-2; D not certain. Germline V gene data show CDR1 as SGHNT and CDR2 as YENEEA. Between the trimmed V and J ends, which lost 0 bases and 7 bases, there was a span of 9 bases. This CDR3 comprises 14 residues. The CDR3 nucleotides read TGTGCCAGCAGCTTAGATCCAGCTCACGGGGAGCTGTTTTTT. It encodes CASSLDPAHGELFF.

As to this clonotype: The junction departs from the called germline gene at one end, perhaps through a read error. This sequence joins TRBV6-5 and TRBJ2-1; 7 positions agree with TRBD1. The CDR3 is made up of 12 amino acids. The germline CDR1 and CDR2 sequences are MNHEY and SVGAGI. CDR3 DNA sequence: TGTGCCAGCAGTTACCAGGGGGATACGCAGTTCTTT. Protein product: CASSYQGDTQFF.

In its sample, this clonotype ranks as medium-sized. The genes are TRBV12-3 or TRBV12-4 and TRBJ2-4, with D uncertain. This CDR3 region has 17 residues. Trimming removed 5 bases at V and 6 bases at J, with 23 bases between. CDR3 loop: CASSPQPSTQSGNIQYF. The DNA of the CDR3 is TGTGCCAGCAGTCCGCAACCATCCACCCAATCTGGAAACATTCAGTACTTC.